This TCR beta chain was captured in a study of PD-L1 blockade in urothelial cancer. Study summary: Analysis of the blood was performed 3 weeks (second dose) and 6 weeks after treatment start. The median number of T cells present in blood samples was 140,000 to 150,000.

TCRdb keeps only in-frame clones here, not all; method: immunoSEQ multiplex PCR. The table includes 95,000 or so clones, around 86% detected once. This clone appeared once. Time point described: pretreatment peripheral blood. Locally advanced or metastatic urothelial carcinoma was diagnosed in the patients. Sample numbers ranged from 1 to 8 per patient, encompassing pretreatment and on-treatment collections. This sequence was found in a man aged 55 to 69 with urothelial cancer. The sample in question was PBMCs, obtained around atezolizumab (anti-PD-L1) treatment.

CDR3 loop: CATSRSTGKDSPLHF. DNA for the CDR3: TGTGCCACCAGCCGCTCTACAGGGAAGGATTCACCCCTCCACTTT. The chain combines TRBV15 with TRBJ1-6; D possibly corresponds to TRBD1 (6 bases). Trimming removed 5 bases from V and 8 bases from J, with 16 bases in between. The CDR3 has 15 residues. Germline-derived CDR1 and CDR2 are LNHNV and YYDKDF (reference sequence).